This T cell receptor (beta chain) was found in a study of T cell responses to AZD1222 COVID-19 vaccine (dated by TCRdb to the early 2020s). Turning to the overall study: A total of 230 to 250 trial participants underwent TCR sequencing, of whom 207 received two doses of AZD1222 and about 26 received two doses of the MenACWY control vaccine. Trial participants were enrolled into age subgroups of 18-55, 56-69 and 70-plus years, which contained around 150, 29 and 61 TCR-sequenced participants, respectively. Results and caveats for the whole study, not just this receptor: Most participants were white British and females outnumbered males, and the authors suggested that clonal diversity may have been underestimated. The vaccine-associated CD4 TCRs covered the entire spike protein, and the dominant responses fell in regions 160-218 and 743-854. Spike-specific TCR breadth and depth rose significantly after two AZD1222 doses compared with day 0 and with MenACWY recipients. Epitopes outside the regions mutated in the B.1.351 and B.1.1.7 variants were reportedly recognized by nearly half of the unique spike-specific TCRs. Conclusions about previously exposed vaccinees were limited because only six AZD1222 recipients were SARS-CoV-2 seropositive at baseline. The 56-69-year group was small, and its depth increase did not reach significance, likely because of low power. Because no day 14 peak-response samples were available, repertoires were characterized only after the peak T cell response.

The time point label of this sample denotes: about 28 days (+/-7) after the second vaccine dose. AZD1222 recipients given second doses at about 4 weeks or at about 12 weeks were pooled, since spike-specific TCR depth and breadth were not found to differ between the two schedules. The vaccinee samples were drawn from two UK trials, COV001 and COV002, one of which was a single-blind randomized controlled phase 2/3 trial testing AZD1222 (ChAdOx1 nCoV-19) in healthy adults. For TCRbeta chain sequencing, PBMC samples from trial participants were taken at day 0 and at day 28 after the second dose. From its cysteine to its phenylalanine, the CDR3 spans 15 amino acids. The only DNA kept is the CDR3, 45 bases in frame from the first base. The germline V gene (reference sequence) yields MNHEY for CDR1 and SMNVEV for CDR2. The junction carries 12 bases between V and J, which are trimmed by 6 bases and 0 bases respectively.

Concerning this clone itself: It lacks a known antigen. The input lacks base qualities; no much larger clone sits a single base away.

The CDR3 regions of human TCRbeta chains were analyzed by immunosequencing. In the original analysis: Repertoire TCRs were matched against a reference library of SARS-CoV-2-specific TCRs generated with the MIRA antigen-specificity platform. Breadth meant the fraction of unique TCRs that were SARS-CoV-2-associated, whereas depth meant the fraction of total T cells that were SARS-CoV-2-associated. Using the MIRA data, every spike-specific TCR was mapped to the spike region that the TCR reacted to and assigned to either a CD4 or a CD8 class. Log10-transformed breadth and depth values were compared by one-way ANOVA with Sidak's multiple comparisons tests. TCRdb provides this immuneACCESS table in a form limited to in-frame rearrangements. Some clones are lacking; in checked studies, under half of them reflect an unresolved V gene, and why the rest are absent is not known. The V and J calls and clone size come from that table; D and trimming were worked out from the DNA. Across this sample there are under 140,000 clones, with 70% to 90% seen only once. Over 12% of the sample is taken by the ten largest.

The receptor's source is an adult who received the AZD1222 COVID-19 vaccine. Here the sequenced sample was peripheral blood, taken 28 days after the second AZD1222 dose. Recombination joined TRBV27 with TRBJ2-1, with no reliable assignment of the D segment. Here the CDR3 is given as CASSFTVSSYNEQFF. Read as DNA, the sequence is TGTGCCAGCAGCTTTACGGTGAGCTCCTACAATGAGCAGTTCTTC.